This T cell receptor (beta chain) came from a study of cytotoxic CD8 clonotypes in ibrutinib-treated CLL. For the study at large: Response sampling occurred after a median around 11 months of treatment (range 6 to 36).

This CDR3 is 14 amino acids long. Trimming cost V 10 bases and J 2 bases, with 16 bases left between them. Germline V lookup: CDR1 SNHLY, CDR2 FYNNEI. The repertoire was sequenced with immunoSEQ multiplex PCR; TCRdb's copy has only in-frame clones and lacks some. This sample has tens of thousands of clones, with roughly 86% found just once. The sequence was collected from a human donor with chronic lymphocytic leukemia. This chain links TRBV2 with TRBJ2-3; D uncertain. This specimen was PBMCs, taken before ibrutinib treatment. The DNA for the CDR3 is TGTGCCACACAACCGAGGTCCAACACAGATACGCAGTATTTT. Its translation: CATQPRSNTDTQYF.